Each of the 19 T cell receptor beta chains below was sequenced from the same sample in a study of blood T cell repertoires in COVID-19. The protocol was immunoSEQ multiplex PCR, while the TCRdb copy is restricted to in-frame clones and leaves out a portion. Among over 300,000 clones listed, roughly 90% were seen once. What was sequenced was peripheral blood. These receptors all come from a man aged 35 to 55 with acute or convalescent COVID-19.

The chain carries TRBV18 and TRBJ1-5; 7 bases match TRBD1. The CDR3 has 14 amino acids. The ends lost 6 bases at V and 5 bases at J; junction bases unmatched: 7. Germline V gene data show CDR1 as KGHSH and CDR2 as LQKENI. In DNA, the CDR3 is TGTGCCAGCTCGGGAACAGGGGCGGATCAGCCCCAGCATTTT. Its protein is CASSGTGADQPQHF.

The chain links TRBV9 to TRBJ2-3; 12 bases match TRBD2. The CDR3 sequence is 16 residues long. CDR1 is SGDLS and CDR2 is YYNGEE in the germline V gene. The ends lost 2 bases at V and 6 bases at J; junction bases unmatched: 7. CDR3 loop: CASSVLAGGPGDTQYF. CDR3 sequence (DNA): TGTGCCAGCAGCGTGCTAGCGGGAGGGCCGGGGGATACGCAGTATTTT.

The gene calls are TRBV6-6 and TRBJ2-7; 8 nucleotides align to TRBD1. V shed 2 bases and J 3 bases; nucleotides not matched to a gene: 6. The CDR3 runs to 15 residues. CDR1 is MNHNY and CDR2 is SVGAGI in the germline V gene (reference sequence). As DNA, the CDR3 is TGTGCCAGCAGTTACGATCAGGGGGCTGTCTACGAGCAGTACTTC. Its translation: CASSYDQGAVYEQYF.

Comment on this clone: Other DNA sequences in this sample translate to the same CDR3. This sequence joins TRBV7-9 and TRBJ1-5; 7 nucleotides line up with TRBD1. The J segment lost 5 bases and the V segment lost 1 base, leaving 2 bases of the junction unmatched. Germline lookup yields CDR1 SEHNR and CDR2 FQNEAQ (reference sequence). This CDR3 region has 14 residues. The CDR3 protein is CASSLGQGDQPQHF. CDR3 bases: TGTGCCAGCAGCTTAGGACAGGGAGATCAGCCCCAGCATTTT. Full variable domain (missing parts from reference TRBV7-9 and TRBJ1-5): DTGVSQNPRHKITKRGQNVTFRCDPISEHNRLYWYRQTLGQGPEFLTYFQNEAQLEKSRLLSDRFSAERPKGSFSTLEIQRTEQGDSAMYLCASSLGQGDQPQHFGDGTRLSIL.

This rearrangement joins TRBV2 to TRBJ2-1; possibly TRBD1 for D (6 bases). This CDR3 is built from 13 residues. The V gene lost 7 bases and the J gene lost 7 bases, with 14 bases spanning the gap. Germline V CDR1 and CDR2: SNHLY, FYNNEI. In DNA, the CDR3 is TGTGCCAGCACCGAAACCAGGGGAAATGAGCAGTTCTTC. As protein: CASTETRGNEQFF.

V usage is TRBV19 and J usage is TRBJ2-1, with TRBD2 identical over 11 bases. J lost 14 bases, V lost 1 base, and 4 bases had no gene match. Germline values: CDR1 LNHDA, CDR2 SQIVND (reference sequence). This CDR3 spans 13 amino acids. The CDR3 DNA sequence: TGTGCCAGTAGTATAGTACTAGCGGGAGTCAAGTTCTTC. As protein: CASSIVLAGVKFF. The full variable domain, in which reference TRBV19 and TRBJ2-1 provide the parts outside the CDR3, is DGGITQSPKYLFRKEGQNVTLSCEQNLNHDAMYWYRQDPGQGLRLIYYSQIVNDFQKGDIAEGYSVSREKKESFPLTVTSAQKNPTAFYLCASSIVLAGVKFFGPGTRLTVL.

The chain joins TRBV6-5 to TRBJ2-1; perhaps TRBD2 as D (5 bases). The germline V gene has CDR1 MNHEY and CDR2 SVGAGI. This CDR3 contains 15 residues. V gave up 5 bases and J gave up 5 bases, with 16 bases separating them. The CDR3 DNA follows: TGTGCCAGCAGTCCAACCGGACTGCCTAACAATGAGCAGTTCTTC. Amino acids: CASSPTGLPNNEQFF.

This clone was observed a few times. Other nucleotide sequences in the sample specify the same CDR3. The V and J genes are TRBV4-1 and TRBJ1-2, with D uncertain. This CDR3 has 13 residues. Trimming removed 3 bases at V and 4 bases at J, with 9 bases between. The germline gives CDR1 MGHRA, CDR2 YSYEKL. Here the CDR3 reads CASSQDGSYGYTF. The DNA for the CDR3 is TGCGCCAGCAGCCAGGACGGGAGCTATGGCTACACCTTC.

The chain recombines TRBV27 with TRBJ1-2; TRBD1 aligns across 8 bases. The junction had 12 bases not matched to a gene; V was cut back by 6 bases and J by 6 bases. The CDR3 is 15 amino acids. The germline CDR1 and CDR2 sequences are MNHEY and SMNVEV (reference sequence). The CDR3 reads CASRSEDWTGNGYTF. Written as DNA, the CDR3 is TGTGCCAGCAGGTCCGAAGACTGGACAGGGAATGGCTACACCTTC.

The chain is built from TRBV27 and TRBJ1-2; D perhaps matches TRBD1 (5 bases). Germline V CDR1 and CDR2: MNHEY, SMNVEV (reference sequence). This CDR3 contains 16 residues. Trimming took off 5 bases at V and 5 bases at J, with 21 bases between the two ends. DNA for the CDR3: TGTGCCAGCAGTCACGGGGGACCCCCTAGTCTGTATGGCTACACCTTC. Amino acid sequence: CASSHGGPPSLYGYTF.

This clone showed up just once. The rearrangement uses TRBV2 and TRBJ1-2; 9 bases fit TRBD1. The CDR3 runs 14 residues. Germline V gene data show CDR1 as SNHLY and CDR2 as FYNNEI. V dropped 5 bases and J dropped 4; count of bases not matched to a gene: 5. Here the CDR3 DNA reads TGTGCCAGCAGTTTTACAGGGGGCGTCTATGGCTACACCTTC. Translated, it gives CASSFTGGVYGYTF.

This sequence joins TRBV28 and TRBJ1-1; no clear D gene. CDR1 MDHEN and CDR2 SYDVKM come from the germline V gene. CDR3 length: 14 residues. V lost 2 bases to trimming and J lost 1 base, with 8 bases between them. The CDR3 bases are TGTGCCAGCAGTTTAGGCCACCAGAACACTGAAGCTTTCTTT. Translating gives CASSLGHQNTEAFF.

For the CDR3, the DNA is TGTGCCAGCAGCCCCGGGACTAGCTGGGAGCAGTTCTTC. As protein: CASSPGTSWEQFF. J is TRBJ2-1 and V is TRBV3-1 (or the pseudogene TRBV3-2), with 9 bases aligning to TRBD2. The CDR3 is made up of 13 amino acids. V lost 4 bases and J lost 10; bases outside the gene matches: 5. Germline CDR1 LGHDT, CDR2 YNNKEL (reference sequence).

CDR3 protein: CASSEVPGGAYGYTF. In DNA, the CDR3 is TGTGCCAGCAGTGAAGTCCCAGGGGGCGCCTATGGCTACACCTTC. The chain couples TRBV6-1 to TRBJ1-2; 8 bases align to TRBD1. J was trimmed by 4 bases and V by 1 base; bases with no gene match: 5. Germline CDR1 reads MNHNS; CDR2 reads SASEGT. CDR3 length equals 15 residues.

The rearrangement joins TRBV27 to TRBJ2-7, with D maybe TRBD2 (5 bases). Germline CDR1 is MNHEY and CDR2 is SMNVEV (reference sequence). This CDR3 comprises 14 residues. The V end was cut by 4 bases, the J end by 7 bases, with 17 bases between. CDR3 residues: CASSSTPGNYEQYF. The CDR3 nucleotides read TGTGCCAGCAGTTCGACCCCGGGGAACTATGAGCAGTACTTC.

There are a few counts of this clone. The CDR3 protein is CASSFRQGAGNEQFF. In DNA form, the CDR3 reads TGTGCCAGCAGCTTTCGGCAGGGGGCAGGTAATGAGCAGTTCTTC. V and J are TRBV5-5 and TRBJ2-1, with TRBD1 identical over 8 bases. This CDR3 comprises 15 residues. Trimming took 2 bases from V and 7 from J; bases not matched to a gene: 8. Germline V gene sequence: CDR1 SGHKS, CDR2 YYEKEE (reference sequence).

This clone was counted between two and nine times. The chain recombines TRBV5-1 with TRBJ1-1, with 8 bases fitting TRBD1. Germline CDR1 SGHRS, CDR2 YFSETQ. This CDR3 region has 13 residues. With V trimmed by 4 bases and J by 8 bases, 7 bases remained unmatched. CDR3 in amino acids: CASSVSRQGEAFF. CDR3 nucleotide sequence: TGCGCCAGCAGCGTTTCCCGACAGGGGGAAGCTTTCTTT.

This clone was seen only a few times. This chain connects TRBV5-1 to TRBJ1-1; 7 bases map to TRBD1. V shed 1 base, J shed 1 base, and the junction held 4 bases outside the gene matches. In germline, CDR1 is SGHRS, CDR2 YFSETQ. The CDR3 is made up of 15 amino acids. The CDR3 sequence is CASSLLQGGNTEAFF. CDR3 DNA sequence: TGCGCCAGCAGCTTGTTGCAGGGGGGGAACACTGAAGCTTTCTTT.

The chain couples TRBV28 to TRBJ1-1; TRBD1 is a possible D gene (6 bases). V lost 5 bases and J 3 bases, leaving 28 bases between the germline ends. Germline lookup yields CDR1 MDHEN and CDR2 SYDVKM. The CDR3 contains 19 residues. The CDR3 spells CASSKNPRTRGGGDTEAFF. In DNA form, the CDR3 reads TGTGCCAGCAGTAAGAACCCTCGGACTCGAGGGGGAGGGGACACTGAAGCTTTCTTT.